The sequence of this TCR beta chain was determined in a study of blood T cell repertoires in COVID-19. Original methodology: Using reference gene primer amplification, nucleated cell counts were estimated. Profiling relied on immunoSEQ multiplex PCR, and the TCRdb table lists in-frame clones only, not all of them. That table supplies the V and J calls and clone size; D and trimming were determined from the DNA. The data contain approximately 150,000 clones, roughly 83% of them singletons. This TCR derives from a woman older than 75 with acute or convalescent COVID-19. The sample consisted of peripheral blood.

The CDR3 region is CSVEPEVGYEQYF. DNA for the CDR3: TGCAGCGTTGAGCCGGAGGTCGGCTACGAGCAGTACTTC. This sequence joins TRBV29-1 and TRBJ2-7; possible D gene TRBD2, 5 bases. Germline assignment: CDR1 SQVTM and CDR2 ANQGSEA. Trimming removed 3 bases at V and 3 bases at J, with 12 bases between. This CDR3 is 13 amino acids long.